The 30 T cell receptor beta chains listed next were all sequenced from one sample in a study of regulatory T cells in long-lasting Graves disease. Arm-PCR of CDR3 regions with iRepertoire HTBI primers generated TCR beta libraries. TCRdb re-called the multiplex PCR reads through MiXCR, storing one row per CDR3 protein. The sample holds a few hundred thousand distinct CDR3 sequences, 12% to 15% seen once. The time point: newly diagnosed GD, antithyroid drugs for less than 3 months. Construction of the TCR library relied on RNA isolated from PBMCs. This same sample was also part of a study on T cells in Graves' hyperthyroidism and ophthalmopathy.

The sample in question was peripheral blood mononuclear cells (PBMCs), obtained at new diagnosis, from a patient treated with antithyroid drugs. All receptors come from a woman in her forties or fifties with Graves disease.

On this clonotype: A much larger clone is a single base away; this may be a read error. The CDR3 protein is CACSSDRQLDTGELFF. CDR3 DNA sequence: TGTGCCTGCAGCTCCGACAGGCAGTTAGACACCGGGGAGCTGTTTTTT. The chain carries TRBV11-1 and TRBJ2-2; a weak D match, TRBD1 (6 bases). Germline values: CDR1 SGHAT, CDR2 FQDESV (reference sequence). The CDR3 totals 16 residues. The full variable domain, with the rest looked up from reference TRBV11-1 and TRBJ2-2, is EAEVAQSPRYKITEKSQAVAFWCDPISGHATLYWYRQILGQGPELLVQFQDESVVDDSQLPKDRFSAERLKGVDSTLKIQPAELGDSAMYLCACSSDRQLDTGELFFGEGSRLTVL.

This clonotype was counted only a few times. The chain joins TRBV7-9 to TRBJ1-6; 8 bases match TRBD1. This CDR3 spans 16 amino acids. Losses at the gene ends were 5 bases for V and 7 bases for J; bases not matched to a gene: 10. Germline V gene data show CDR1 as SEHNR and CDR2 as FQNEAQ (reference sequence). CDR3 DNA sequence: TGTGCCAGCAGCCTTCTAGGACAGGGAGGCAATTCACCCCTCCACTTT. This gives the protein CASSLLGQGGNSPLHF.

Many counts were recorded for this clonotype. The CDR3 DNA follows: TGTGCCAGCCGAGCAGGGCATTTCCCTAATGAGCAGTTCTTC. Protein sequence: CASRAGHFPNEQFF. This chain joins TRBV28 and TRBJ2-1, with D possibly being TRBD1 (5 bases). V was pared by 8 bases and J by 7 bases, with 18 bases between. Per germline, CDR1 MDHEN and CDR2 SYDVKM. There are 14 residues in the CDR3.

Only a few counts were recorded for this clonotype. With a much larger clone just one base away, this may be a read error. J is TRBJ1-1 and V is TRBV18; D ambiguous. Per germline, CDR1 KGHSH and CDR2 LQKENI. The CDR3 length is 12 residues. The CDR3 bases are TGTACCAGCTCACCAGTGGACGCTGAAGCTTTCTTT. It is translated as CTSSPVDAEAFF.

This clonotype occurred many times. CDR3 sequence: CASSLMGQPTDTQYF. In nucleotides, the CDR3 is TGTGCCAGCAGCTTAATGGGACAGCCCACAGATACGCAGTATTTT. The chain is built from TRBV7-3 and TRBJ2-3, with 7 positions matching TRBD1. Trimming removed 1 base from V and 2 bases from J; junction bases left unmatched: 3. The CDR3 runs to 15 residues. CDR1 is SGHTA and CDR2 is FQGTGA in the germline V gene.

In its sample, this clonotype was seen many times. The gene calls are TRBV5-1 and TRBJ2-7, with unresolved D. CDR3 length equals 18 residues. Germline V gene lookup returns CDR1 SGHRS and CDR2 YFSETQ. The V and J ends lost 0 bases and 0 bases respectively, with 19 bases between them. CDR3 protein: CASSLGSGIRISSYEQYF. CDR3 nucleotide sequence: TGCGCCAGCAGCTTGGGTTCGGGCATAAGGATTAGCTCCTACGAGCAGTACTTC.

CDR3 sequence (DNA): TGCAGTGCTAGCGGGGCCGCCAGCACAGATACGCAGTATTTT. Protein sequence: CSASGAASTDTQYF. V and J are TRBV20-1 and TRBJ2-3; D possibly uses TRBD1 or TRBD2 (5 bases each). V was shortened by 3 bases and J by 0 bases, with 10 bases between the two germline ends. Germline V gives CDR1 DFQATT, CDR2 SNEGSKA (reference sequence). The CDR3 runs 14 residues.

This clonotype appeared many times. The chain links TRBV18 to TRBJ1-2, with TRBD1 identical over 7 bases. V shed 8 bases and J 2 bases; nucleotides not matched to a gene: 11. Germline CDR1 is KGHSH and CDR2 is LQKENI. This CDR3 is built from 15 residues. The CDR3 is CASNSRDSLNYGYTF. CDR3 DNA sequence: TGTGCCAGCAACTCCAGGGACAGCCTGAACTATGGCTACACCTTC.

This clonotype was counted a few times. The V call is TRBV20-1, the J call TRBJ2-7; 7 bases are a match to TRBD2. The germline V gene has CDR1 DFQATT and CDR2 SNEGSKA (reference sequence). CDR3 length: 14 residues. V shed 1 base and J 0 bases; nucleotides not matched to a gene: 3. The CDR3 region has the DNA TGCAGTGCTAGAGCCACTAGCGTCTCCTACGAGCAGTACTTC. As protein: CSARATSVSYEQYF.

This clonotype was seen many times. The chain couples TRBV28 to TRBJ2-3; D remains unclear. Germline V CDR1 and CDR2: MDHEN, SYDVKM. Trimming cost V 7 bases and J 2 bases, with 10 bases left between them. The CDR3 sequence is 13 residues long. The CDR3 protein is CASKPGDTDTQYF. CDR3 in DNA: TGTGCCAGCAAGCCAGGAGACACAGATACGCAGTATTTT.

This clonotype was observed at least ten times. The chain has TRBV28 and TRBJ2-1; 7 bases fit TRBD2. Per germline, CDR1 MDHEN and CDR2 SYDVKM. CDR3 length equals 15 residues. With 5 bases clipped from V and 3 bases from J, the junction kept 7 bases outside the gene matches. The CDR3 loop reads CASSVAAGNYNEQFF. The CDR3 DNA sequence: TGTGCCAGCAGTGTGGCAGCGGGGAACTACAATGAGCAGTTCTTC. Combining the CDR3 with reference TRBV28 and TRBJ2-1 gives the whole variable domain DVKVTQSSRYLVKRTGEKVFLECVQDMDHENMFWYRQDPGLGLRLIYFSYDVKMKEKGDIPEGYSVSREKKERFSLILESASTNQTSMYLCASSVAAGNYNEQFFGPGTRLTVL.

This clonotype was recorded at least ten times. The chain carries TRBV7-3 and TRBJ1-1, with a tentative D call TRBD1 (6 bases). This CDR3 is 13 amino acids long. Trimming shortened V by 4 bases and J by 3 bases, and 9 bases separated the two germline ends. Germline V CDR1 and CDR2: SGHTA, FQGTGA. Here the CDR3 DNA reads TGTGCCAGCAGCTCGAGGGGGGACACTGAAGCTTTCTTT. Residues: CASSSRGDTEAFF.

The V gene is TRBV6-2 or TRBV6-3, the J gene TRBJ2-1; D may be TRBD1 or TRBD2 (5 bases each). The CDR3 has 12 residues. Germline loops: CDR1 MNHEY, CDR2 SVGEGT. Trimming pared 5 bases from V and 8 bases from J, leaving 10 bases between. CDR3 in DNA: TGTGCCAGCAGTGGGGACCGCGATGAGCAGTTCTTC. Amino acids: CASSGDRDEQFF.

This clonotype has at least ten counts. The J gene is TRBJ1-4, the V gene TRBV2; unclear D gene. Germline V lookup: CDR1 SNHLY, CDR2 FYNNEI. This CDR3 comprises 13 residues. V lost 5 bases, J lost 4 bases, and 8 bases lay in between. CDR3 DNA sequence: TGTGCCAGCAGTCTTGGGGTTAATGAAAAACTGTTTTTT. Its translation is CASSLGVNEKLFF.

On this clonotype itself: This may arise from a read error, as a much more abundant clone is one base away. The chain is built from TRBV7-6 and TRBJ1-1; no clear D. The CDR3 loop spans 11 amino acids. CDR1 is SGHVS and CDR2 is FNYEAQ in the germline V gene. CDR3 DNA sequence: TGTGTCACCCGCGAGGTTGCTGAAGCTTTCTTT. Amino acid sequence: CVTREVAEAFF.

V and J are TRBV10-3 and TRBJ2-7; D perhaps matches TRBD1 (5 bases). This CDR3 is built from 18 residues. From germline, CDR1 is ENHRY and CDR2 SYGVKD. V lost 10 bases and J 0 bases, leaving 28 bases between the germline ends. This CDR3 is CATGLGQGFFSSSYEQYF. CDR3 DNA: TGTGCCACCGGATTAGGGCAGGGTTTTTTTTCAAGCTCCTACGAGCAGTACTTC.

The rearrangement uses TRBV28 and TRBJ2-3; a possible D gene is TRBD2 (5 bases). The CDR3 has 15 amino acids. Trimming stripped 3 bases from V and 0 bases from J, with 10 bases between. The germline V gene encodes CDR1 MDHEN and CDR2 SYDVKM. CDR3 DNA sequence: TGTGCCAGCAGTTTTGAGGGCGGTAGCACAGATACGCAGTATTTT. As protein: CASSFEGGSTDTQYF. The full variable domain, with the rest looked up from reference TRBV28 and TRBJ2-3, is DVKVTQSSRYLVKRTGEKVFLECVQDMDHENMFWYRQDPGLGLRLIYFSYDVKMKEKGDIPEGYSVSREKKERFSLILESASTNQTSMYLCASSFEGGSTDTQYFGPGTRLTVL.

This clonotype occurred many times. The V call is TRBV5-1, the J call TRBJ2-7; 10 bases agree with TRBD1. CDR3 size: 13 residues. Unmatched junction bases numbered 3, after V lost 4 bases and J lost 5 bases. The germline CDR1 and CDR2 sequences are SGHRS and YFSETQ. In DNA form, the CDR3 reads TGCGCCAGCAGCCCGGGACAGGGGAACGAGCAGTACTTC. Its protein is CASSPGQGNEQYF.

This clonotype appeared a few times. In DNA, the CDR3 is TGTGCCAGTAGTATCCAGTTAGGACTCCGCGACGAGCAGTACTTC. This gives the protein CASSIQLGLRDEQYF. V gene TRBV19 combines with J gene TRBJ2-7; D perhaps matches TRBD2 (5 bases). CDR3 length: 15 amino acids. Germline V gene lookup returns CDR1 LNHDA and CDR2 SQIVND (reference sequence). The V end was cut by 3 bases, the J end by 5 bases, with 17 bases between. Looking up the rest from reference TRBV19 and TRBJ2-7 gives the full variable domain: DGGITQSPKYLFRKEGQNVTLSCEQNLNHDAMYWYRQDPGQGLRLIYYSQIVNDFQKGDIAEGYSVSREKKESFPLTVTSAQKNPTAFYLCASSIQLGLRDEQYFGPGTRLTVT.

To note about this clonotype: One end of the junction varies from germline; a read error may be responsible. The chain has TRBV6-1 and TRBJ2-2; 11 nucleotides agree with TRBD2. The CDR3 is 18 amino acids. Germline V gene lookup returns CDR1 MNHNS and CDR2 SASEGT. CDR3 in amino acids: CASTDPIAGGPKTGELFF. CDR3 sequence (DNA): TGTGCCAGCACTGACCCGATAGCGGGAGGGCCGAAAACCGGGGAGCTGTTTTTT.

The gene calls are TRBV5-1 and TRBJ2-2, with D unresolved. CDR3 length: 15 residues. Trimming pared 1 base from V and 2 bases from J, leaving 9 bases between. The germline V gene encodes CDR1 SGHRS and CDR2 YFSETQ. CDR3 bases: TGCGCCAGCAGCTTGATCAGCAGCAACACCGGGGAGCTGTTTTTT. This codes for CASSLISSNTGELFF.

This clonotype was seen more than once but under ten times. V gene TRBV9 combines with J gene TRBJ2-1, with D uncertain. The germline V gene encodes CDR1 SGDLS and CDR2 YYNGEE. Trimming stripped 0 bases from V and 0 bases from J, with 13 bases between. The CDR3 is 17 amino acids. CDR3 coding DNA: TGTGCCAGCAGCGTAGGTACTAAACAGAGCTCCTACAATGAGCAGTTCTTC. This translates into CASSVGTKQSSYNEQFF. Using reference TRBV9 and TRBJ2-1 for the parts outside the CDR3, the full variable domain is DSGVTQTPKHLITATGQRVTLRCSPRSGDLSVYWYQQSLDQGLQFLIQYYNGEERAKGNILERFSAQQFPDLHSELNLSSLELGDSALYFCASSVGTKQSSYNEQFFGPGTRLTVL.

Many counts were recorded for this clonotype. V usage is TRBV5-1 and J usage is TRBJ2-7; 7 nucleotides line up with TRBD1. V shed 1 base, J shed 3 bases, and the junction held 10 bases outside the gene matches. Germline-derived CDR1 and CDR2 are SGHRS and YFSETQ. The CDR3 sequence is 16 residues long. CDR3 nucleotide sequence: TGCGCCAGCAGCTTGCAGAGCACAGGGGTTATCTACGAGCAGTACTTC. Translated: CASSLQSTGVIYEQYF.

The chain has TRBV7-9 and TRBJ2-7, with 9 bases lining up with TRBD2. Germline V gives CDR1 SEHNR, CDR2 FQNEAQ (reference sequence). This CDR3 is built from 15 residues. The junction had 8 bases not matched to a gene; V was cut back by 5 bases and J by 3 bases. As DNA, the CDR3 is TGTGCCAGCAGCCAAAAGCGGGAGGAACACTACGAGCAGTACTTC. Translated, it gives CASSQKREEHYEQYF.

This clonotype has only a few counts. This rearrangement joins TRBV5-6 to TRBJ2-7, with 9 positions matching TRBD2. The CDR3 spans 15 residues. V dropped 4 bases and J dropped 4; count of bases not matched to a gene: 9. Germline V lookup: CDR1 SGHDT, CDR2 YYEEEE. The CDR3 sequence is CASSIPGLASYEQYF. The CDR3 DNA is TGTGCCAGCAGCATACCGGGACTAGCTTCGTACGAGCAGTACTTC.

The V and J genes are TRBV13 and TRBJ1-2; D gene ambiguous. The CDR3 loop spans 16 amino acids. V lost 0 bases and J lost 3, with 14 bases in between. Germline V lookup: CDR1 PRHDT, CDR2 FYEKMQ (reference sequence). The CDR3 DNA reads as TGTGCCAGCAGCTTAGGGGAGACATTCTCCTACTATGGCTACACCTTC. Protein product: CASSLGETFSYYGYTF.

The chain recombines TRBV4-1 with TRBJ2-1; 11 nucleotides align to TRBD2. Germline CDR1 and CDR2: MGHRA and YSYEKL. V gave up 3 bases and J gave up 4 bases; unmatched junction bases: 5. This CDR3 has 16 residues. The CDR3 spells CASSQGTSGPYNEQFF. CDR3 in DNA: TGCGCCAGCAGCCAGGGGACTAGCGGCCCGTACAATGAGCAGTTCTTC.

The CDR3 DNA is TGTGCCAGCAGTTTAGCGTCTAGGCAGTGGCGGGACGAGCAGTACTTC. Protein: CASSLASRQWRDEQYF. The V gene is TRBV28, the J gene TRBJ2-7; D perhaps matches TRBD2 (5 bases). This CDR3 is built from 16 residues. Deletions cut 2 bases from V and 5 bases from J, with 19 bases between. Germline lookup yields CDR1 MDHEN and CDR2 SYDVKM.

As regards this clonotype: A much larger clone sits a single nucleotide away, making a read error possible. The rearrangement joins TRBV6-2 or TRBV6-3 to TRBJ2-7, with a weak D call TRBD1 (5 bases). Germline values: CDR1 MNHEY, CDR2 SVGEGT. Trimming removed 4 bases at V and 0 bases at J, with 16 bases between. This CDR3 region has 16 residues. CDR3 nucleotide sequence: TGTGCCAGCAGTTGCGCGGCAGGGCAATACTCCTACGAGCAGTACTTC. As protein: CASSCAAGQYSYEQYF.

This clonotype has a count of ten or more. The chain carries TRBV7-2 and TRBJ2-7; D possibly corresponds to TRBD2 (7 bases). The V gene lost 2 bases and the J gene lost 6 bases, with 14 bases spanning the gap. The CDR3 loop spans 14 amino acids. Germline CDR1 is SGHTA and CDR2 is FQGNSA. CDR3 DNA: TGTGCCAGCAGCTTAACAGGGACTACGGGCGAGCAGTACTTC. Encoded protein: CASSLTGTTGEQYF.